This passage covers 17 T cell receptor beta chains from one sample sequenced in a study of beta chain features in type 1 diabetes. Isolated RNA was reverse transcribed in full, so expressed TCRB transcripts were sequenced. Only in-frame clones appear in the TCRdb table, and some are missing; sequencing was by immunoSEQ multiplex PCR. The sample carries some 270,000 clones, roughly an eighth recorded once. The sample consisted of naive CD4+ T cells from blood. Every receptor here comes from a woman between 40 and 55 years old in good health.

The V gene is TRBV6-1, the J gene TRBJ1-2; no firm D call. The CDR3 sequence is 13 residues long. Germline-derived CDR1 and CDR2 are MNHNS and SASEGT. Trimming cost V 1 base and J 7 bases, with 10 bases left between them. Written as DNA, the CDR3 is TGTGCCAGCAGTGAAGGGAGGAACCTTGGCTACACCTTC. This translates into CASSEGRNLGYTF.

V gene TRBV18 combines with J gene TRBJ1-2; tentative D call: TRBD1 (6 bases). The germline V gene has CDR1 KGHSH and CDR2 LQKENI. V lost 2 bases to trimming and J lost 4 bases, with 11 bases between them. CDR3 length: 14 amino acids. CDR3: CASSPNSRGYGYTF. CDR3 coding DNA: TGTGCCAGCTCACCAAACAGCAGGGGCTATGGCTACACCTTC.

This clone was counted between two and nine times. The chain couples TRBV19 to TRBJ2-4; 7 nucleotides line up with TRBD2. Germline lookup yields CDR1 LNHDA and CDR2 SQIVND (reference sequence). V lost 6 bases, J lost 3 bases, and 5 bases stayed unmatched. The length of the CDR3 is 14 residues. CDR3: CASSGRTSKNIQYF. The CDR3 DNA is TGTGCCAGTAGCGGGAGGACTAGCAAAAACATTCAGTACTTC. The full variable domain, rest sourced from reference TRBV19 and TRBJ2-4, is DGGITQSPKYLFRKEGQNVTLSCEQNLNHDAMYWYRQDPGQGLRLIYYSQIVNDFQKGDIAEGYSVSREKKESFPLTVTSAQKNPTAFYLCASSGRTSKNIQYFGAGTRLSVL.

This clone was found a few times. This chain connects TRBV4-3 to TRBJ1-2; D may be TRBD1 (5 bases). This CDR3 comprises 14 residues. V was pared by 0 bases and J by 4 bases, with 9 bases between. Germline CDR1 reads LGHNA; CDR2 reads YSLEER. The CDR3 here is CASSQDETAYGYTF. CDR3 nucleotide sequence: TGCGCCAGCAGCCAAGACGAGACAGCCTATGGCTACACCTTC.

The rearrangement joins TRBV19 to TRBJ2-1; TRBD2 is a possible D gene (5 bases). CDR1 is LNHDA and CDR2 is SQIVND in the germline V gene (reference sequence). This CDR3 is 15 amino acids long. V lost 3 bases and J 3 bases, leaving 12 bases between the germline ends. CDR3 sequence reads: CASSIQRTLYNEQFF. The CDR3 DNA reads TGTGCCAGTAGTATTCAGCGGACCCTCTACAATGAGCAGTTCTTC. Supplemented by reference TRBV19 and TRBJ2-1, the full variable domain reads DGGITQSPKYLFRKEGQNVTLSCEQNLNHDAMYWYRQDPGQGLRLIYYSQIVNDFQKGDIAEGYSVSREKKESFPLTVTSAQKNPTAFYLCASSIQRTLYNEQFFGPGTRLTVL.

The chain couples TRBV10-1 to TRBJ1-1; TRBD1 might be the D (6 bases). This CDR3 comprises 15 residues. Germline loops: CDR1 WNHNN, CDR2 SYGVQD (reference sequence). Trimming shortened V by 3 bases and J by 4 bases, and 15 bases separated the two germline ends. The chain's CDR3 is CASSEGRGGSTEAFF. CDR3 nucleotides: TGCGCCAGCAGTGAAGGGAGGGGGGGAAGCACTGAAGCTTTCTTT.

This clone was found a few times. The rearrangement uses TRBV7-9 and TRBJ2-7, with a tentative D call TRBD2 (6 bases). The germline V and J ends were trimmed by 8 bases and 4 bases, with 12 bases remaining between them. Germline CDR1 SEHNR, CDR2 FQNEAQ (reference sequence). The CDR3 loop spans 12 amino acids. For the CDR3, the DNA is TGTGCCAGCCAGACGGAGGGTTACGAGCAGTACTTC. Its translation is CASQTEGYEQYF.

In DNA form, the CDR3 reads TGTGCCAGCAGCTCTAGCGGGGGGGCCTCAAACATTCAGTACTTC. This gives the protein CASSSSGGASNIQYF. This chain connects TRBV7-9 to TRBJ2-4, with 12 bases aligning to TRBD2. This CDR3 has 15 residues. V gave up 4 bases and J gave up 6 bases; unmatched junction bases: 4. Germline CDR1 SEHNR, CDR2 FQNEAQ (reference sequence).

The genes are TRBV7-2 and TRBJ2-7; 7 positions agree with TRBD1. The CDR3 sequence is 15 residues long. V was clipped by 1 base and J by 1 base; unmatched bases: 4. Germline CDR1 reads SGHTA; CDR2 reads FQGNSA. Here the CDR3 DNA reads TGTGCCAGCAGCTTAGTCGGGGACAGTTCCTACGAGCAGTACTTC. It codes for CASSLVGDSSYEQYF.

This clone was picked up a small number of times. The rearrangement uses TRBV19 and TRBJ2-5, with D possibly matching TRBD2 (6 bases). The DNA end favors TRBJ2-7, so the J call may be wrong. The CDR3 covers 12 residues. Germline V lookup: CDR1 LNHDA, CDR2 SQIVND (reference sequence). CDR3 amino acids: CASSAGTYEQYF. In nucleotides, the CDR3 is TGTGCCAGTAGTGCGGGGACGTACGAGCAGTACTTC.

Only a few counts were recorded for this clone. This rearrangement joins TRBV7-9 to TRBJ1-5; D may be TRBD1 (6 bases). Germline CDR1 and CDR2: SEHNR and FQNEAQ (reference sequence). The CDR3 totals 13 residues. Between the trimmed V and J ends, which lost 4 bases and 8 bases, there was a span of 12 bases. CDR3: CASSSNREKPQHF. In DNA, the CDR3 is TGTGCCAGCAGCTCAAACAGGGAAAAGCCCCAGCATTTT.

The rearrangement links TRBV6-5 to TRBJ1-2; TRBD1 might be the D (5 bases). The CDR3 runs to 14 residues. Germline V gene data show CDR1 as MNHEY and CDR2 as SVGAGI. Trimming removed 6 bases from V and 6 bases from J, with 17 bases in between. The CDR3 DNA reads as TGTGCCAGCAGCCAGACGGGGGGGTATAATGGCTACACCTTC. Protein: CASSQTGGYNGYTF.

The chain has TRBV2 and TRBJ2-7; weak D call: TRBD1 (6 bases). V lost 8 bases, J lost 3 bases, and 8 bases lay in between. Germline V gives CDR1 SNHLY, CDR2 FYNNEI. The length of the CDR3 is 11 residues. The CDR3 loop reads CASLGGYEQYF. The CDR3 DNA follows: TGTGCCAGCCTAGGGGGCTACGAGCAGTACTTC.

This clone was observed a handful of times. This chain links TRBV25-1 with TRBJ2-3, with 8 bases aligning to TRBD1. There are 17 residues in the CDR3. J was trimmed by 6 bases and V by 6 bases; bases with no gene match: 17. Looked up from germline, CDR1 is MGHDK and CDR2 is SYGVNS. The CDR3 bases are TGTGCCAGCAGCCTCTGGGCAGGGGGCTATGCCATCGATACGCAGTATTTT. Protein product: CASSLWAGGYAIDTQYF.

The CDR3 here is CASGYRQETQYF. The CDR3 coding sequence is TGTGCCAGCGGGTACAGACAAGAGACCCAGTACTTC. The rearrangement uses TRBV2 and TRBJ2-5; D gene ambiguous. Germline CDR1 reads SNHLY; CDR2 reads FYNNEI. CDR3 size: 12 residues. V was clipped by 8 bases and J by 2 bases, with 9 bases between them.

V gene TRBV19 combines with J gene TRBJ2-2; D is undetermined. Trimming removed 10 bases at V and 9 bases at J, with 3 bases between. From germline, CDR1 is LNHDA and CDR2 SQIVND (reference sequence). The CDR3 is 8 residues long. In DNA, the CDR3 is TGTGCCACTAGGGAGCTGTTTTTT. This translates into CATRELFF.

The CDR3 DNA reads as TGTGCCAGCAGCTTAGTCAGCTACGAGCAGTACTTC. Translated: CASSLVSYEQYF. V gene TRBV11-2 combines with J gene TRBJ2-7; D call uncertain. V lost 1 base and J 3 bases, leaving 4 bases between the germline ends. This CDR3 spans 12 amino acids. Germline lookup yields CDR1 SGHAT and CDR2 FQNNGV.